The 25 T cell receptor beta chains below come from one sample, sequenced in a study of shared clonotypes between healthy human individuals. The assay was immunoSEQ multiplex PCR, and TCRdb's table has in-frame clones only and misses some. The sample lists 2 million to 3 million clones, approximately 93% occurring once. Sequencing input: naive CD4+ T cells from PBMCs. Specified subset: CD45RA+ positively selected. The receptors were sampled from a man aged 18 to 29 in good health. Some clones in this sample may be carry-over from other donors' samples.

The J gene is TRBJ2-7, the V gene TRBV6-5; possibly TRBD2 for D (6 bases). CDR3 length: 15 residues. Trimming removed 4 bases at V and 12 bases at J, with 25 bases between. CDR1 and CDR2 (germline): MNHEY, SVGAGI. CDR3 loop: CASSSLGLSLPTRYF. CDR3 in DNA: TGTGCCAGCAGTTCCCTGGGACTTTCCCTTCCAACCCGGTACTTC.

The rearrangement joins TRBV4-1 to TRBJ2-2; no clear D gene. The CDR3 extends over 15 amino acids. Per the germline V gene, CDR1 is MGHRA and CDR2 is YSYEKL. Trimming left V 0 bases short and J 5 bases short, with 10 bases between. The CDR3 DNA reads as TGCGCCAGCAGCCAAGAGGGTCTCAGTACCGGGGAGCTGTTTTTT. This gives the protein CASSQEGLSTGELFF.

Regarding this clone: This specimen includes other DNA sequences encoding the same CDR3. In DNA form, the CDR3 reads TGTGCCAGCAGTTTATACAGGGGAACTGAAGCTTTCTTT. It specifies CASSLYRGTEAFF. The chain links TRBV27 to TRBJ1-1; 7 bases fit TRBD1. CDR3 length: 13 residues. Germline assignment: CDR1 MNHEY and CDR2 SMNVEV (reference sequence). With 1 base clipped from V and 5 bases from J, the junction kept 1 base outside the gene matches.

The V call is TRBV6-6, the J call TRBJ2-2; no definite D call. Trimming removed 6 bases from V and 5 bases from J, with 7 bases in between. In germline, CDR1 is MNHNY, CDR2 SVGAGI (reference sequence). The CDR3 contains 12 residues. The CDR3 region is CASSPTTGELFF. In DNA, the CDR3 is TGTGCCAGCAGCCCCACAACCGGGGAGCTGTTTTTT.

The CDR3, as DNA: TGTGCCAGCAGTTTAGGGGGGGGCCGGTCCAATCAGCCCCAGCATTTT. It translates to CASSLGGGRSNQPQHF. J is TRBJ1-5 and V is TRBV27, with D maybe TRBD1 (6 bases). V shed 2 bases and J shed 3 bases, with 14 bases lying between them. The CDR3 is 16 amino acids. Germline V gene sequence: CDR1 MNHEY, CDR2 SMNVEV (reference sequence).

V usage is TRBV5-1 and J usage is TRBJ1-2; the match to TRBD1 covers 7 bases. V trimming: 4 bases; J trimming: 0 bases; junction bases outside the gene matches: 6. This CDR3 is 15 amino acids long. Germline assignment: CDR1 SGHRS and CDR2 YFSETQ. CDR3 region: CASSLQDRTNYGYTF. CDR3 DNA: TGCGCCAGCAGCCTACAGGACAGGACTAACTATGGCTACACCTTC.

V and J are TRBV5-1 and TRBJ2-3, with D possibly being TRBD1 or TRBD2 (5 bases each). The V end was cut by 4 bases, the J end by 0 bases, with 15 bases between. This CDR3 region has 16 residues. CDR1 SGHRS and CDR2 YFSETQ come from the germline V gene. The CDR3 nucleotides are TGCGCCAGCAGCCAGCCGGGACGGACTAGCACAGATACGCAGTATTTT. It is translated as CASSQPGRTSTDTQYF.

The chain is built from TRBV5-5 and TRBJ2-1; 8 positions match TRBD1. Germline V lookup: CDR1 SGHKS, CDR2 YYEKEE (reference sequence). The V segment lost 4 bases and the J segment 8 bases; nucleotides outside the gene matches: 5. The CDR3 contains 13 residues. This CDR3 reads CASSRQGIDEQFF. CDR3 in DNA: TGTGCCAGCAGCCGACAGGGGATCGATGAGCAGTTCTTC.

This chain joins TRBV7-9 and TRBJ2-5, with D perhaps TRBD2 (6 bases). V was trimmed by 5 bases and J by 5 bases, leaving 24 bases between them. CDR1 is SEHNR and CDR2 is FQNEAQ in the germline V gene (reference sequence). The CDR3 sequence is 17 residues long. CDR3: CASSRKVDYSPSETQYF. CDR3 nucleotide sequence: TGTGCCAGCAGCAGAAAAGTGGACTACTCACCCTCGGAGACCCAGTACTTC.

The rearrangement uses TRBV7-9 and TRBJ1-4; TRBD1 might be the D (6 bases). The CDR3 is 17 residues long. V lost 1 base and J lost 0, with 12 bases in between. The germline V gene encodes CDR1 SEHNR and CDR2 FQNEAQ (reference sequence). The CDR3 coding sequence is TGTGCCAGCAGCTTAGGTGGAGGGGGTACAACTAATGAAAAACTGTTTTTT. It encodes CASSLGGGGTTNEKLFF.

CDR3 loop: CASSSPDRNYGYTF. The DNA for the CDR3 is TGTGCCAGCAGTTCCCCGGACAGAAACTATGGCTACACCTTC. The V call is TRBV6-6, the J call TRBJ1-2, with a weak D call TRBD1 (6 bases). The CDR3 totals 14 residues. V was pared by 4 bases and J by 2 bases, with 11 bases between. Germline loops: CDR1 MNHNY, CDR2 SVGAGI (reference sequence).

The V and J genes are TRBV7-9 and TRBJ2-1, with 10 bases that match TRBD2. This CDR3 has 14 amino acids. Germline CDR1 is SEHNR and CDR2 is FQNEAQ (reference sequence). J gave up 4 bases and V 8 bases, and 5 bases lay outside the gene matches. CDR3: CASPSSGSYNEQFF. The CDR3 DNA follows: TGTGCCAGCCCCTCTAGCGGGAGTTACAATGAGCAGTTCTTC.

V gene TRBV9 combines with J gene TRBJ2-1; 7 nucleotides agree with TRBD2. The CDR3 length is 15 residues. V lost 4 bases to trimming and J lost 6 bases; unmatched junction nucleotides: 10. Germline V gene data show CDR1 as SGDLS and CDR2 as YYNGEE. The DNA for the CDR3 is TGTGCCAGCAGCCCCGACAAAGCTAGCGGCAATGAGCAGTTCTTC. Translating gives CASSPDKASGNEQFF.

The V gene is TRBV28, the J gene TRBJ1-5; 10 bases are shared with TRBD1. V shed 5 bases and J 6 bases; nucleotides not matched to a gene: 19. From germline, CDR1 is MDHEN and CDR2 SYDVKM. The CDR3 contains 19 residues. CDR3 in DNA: TGTGCCAGCAGTCCCCGCTCGTACCGGGACAGGGGTTTGTCTCAGCCCCAGCATTTT. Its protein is CASSPRSYRDRGLSQPQHF.

The CDR3 region is CSVPRDRGRNEQFF. In DNA form, the CDR3 reads TGCAGCGTCCCCCGGGACAGGGGGCGGAATGAGCAGTTCTTC. The gene calls are TRBV29-1 and TRBJ2-1; TRBD1 agrees at 12 bases. CDR3 length: 14 amino acids. The junction had 7 bases not matched to a gene; V was cut back by 6 bases and J by 7 bases. Germline V gene sequence: CDR1 SQVTM, CDR2 ANQGSEA.

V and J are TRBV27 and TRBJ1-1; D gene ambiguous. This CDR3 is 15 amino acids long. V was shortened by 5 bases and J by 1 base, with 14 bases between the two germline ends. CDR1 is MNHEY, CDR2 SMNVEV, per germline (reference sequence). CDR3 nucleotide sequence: TGTGCCAGCAGTCTCCTCGGAAGCCCGAACACTGAAGCTTTCTTT. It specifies CASSLLGSPNTEAFF.

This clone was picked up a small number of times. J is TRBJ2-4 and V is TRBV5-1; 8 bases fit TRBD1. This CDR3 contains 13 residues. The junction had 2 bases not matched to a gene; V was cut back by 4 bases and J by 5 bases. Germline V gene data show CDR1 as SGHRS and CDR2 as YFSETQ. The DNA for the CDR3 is TGCGCCAGCAGCGGGACAGGCGAAAACATTCAGTACTTC. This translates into CASSGTGENIQYF.

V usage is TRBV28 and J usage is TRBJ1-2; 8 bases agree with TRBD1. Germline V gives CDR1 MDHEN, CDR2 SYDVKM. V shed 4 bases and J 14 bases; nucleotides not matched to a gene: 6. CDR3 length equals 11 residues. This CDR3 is CASSSSGTGTF. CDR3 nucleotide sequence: TGTGCCAGCAGTTCCTCCGGGACAGGAACCTTC.

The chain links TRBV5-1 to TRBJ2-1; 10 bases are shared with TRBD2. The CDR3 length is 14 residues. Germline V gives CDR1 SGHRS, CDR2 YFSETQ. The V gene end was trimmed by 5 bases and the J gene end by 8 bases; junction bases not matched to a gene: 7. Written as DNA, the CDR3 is TGCGCCAGCAGATTACTAGCGGGATTTGATGAGCAGTTCTTC. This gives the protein CASRLLAGFDEQFF.

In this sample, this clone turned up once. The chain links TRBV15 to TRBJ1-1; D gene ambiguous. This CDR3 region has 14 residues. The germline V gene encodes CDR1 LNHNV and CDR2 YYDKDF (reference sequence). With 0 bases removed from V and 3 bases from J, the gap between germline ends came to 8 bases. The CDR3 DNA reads TGTGCCACCAGCAGAGAGCCCGGGGACACTGAAGCTTTCTTT. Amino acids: CATSREPGDTEAFF.

The CDR3 bases are TGTGCCAGCAGCTTGACGACTAGCGGGGGACCGAATGAGCAGTTCTTC. Translation: CASSLTTSGGPNEQFF. The chain has TRBV7-3 and TRBJ2-1; 12 bases are a match to TRBD2. J was trimmed by 7 bases and V by 3 bases; bases with no gene match: 7. There are 16 residues in the CDR3. Germline V lookup: CDR1 SGHTA, CDR2 FQGTGA.

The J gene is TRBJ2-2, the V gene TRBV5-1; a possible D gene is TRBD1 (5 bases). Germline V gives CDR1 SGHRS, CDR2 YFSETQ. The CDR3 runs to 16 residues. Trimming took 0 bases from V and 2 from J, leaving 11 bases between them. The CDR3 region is CASSLGTSLNTGELFF. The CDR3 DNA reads TGCGCCAGCAGCTTGGGGACATCACTTAACACCGGGGAGCTGTTTTTT.

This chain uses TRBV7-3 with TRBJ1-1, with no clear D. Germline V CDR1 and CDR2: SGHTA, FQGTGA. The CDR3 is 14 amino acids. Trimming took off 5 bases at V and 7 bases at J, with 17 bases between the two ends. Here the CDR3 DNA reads TGTGCCAGCAGCCTAGGAGTTGAGAGAGGTGAAGCTTTCTTT. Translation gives CASSLGVERGEAFF.

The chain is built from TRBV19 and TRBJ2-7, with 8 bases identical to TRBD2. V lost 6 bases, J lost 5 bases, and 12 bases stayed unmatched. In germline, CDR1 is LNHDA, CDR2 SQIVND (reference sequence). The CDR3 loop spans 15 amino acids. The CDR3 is CASRGIGTSIHEQYF. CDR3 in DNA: TGTGCCAGTAGAGGGATAGGGACTAGTATCCACGAGCAGTACTTC.

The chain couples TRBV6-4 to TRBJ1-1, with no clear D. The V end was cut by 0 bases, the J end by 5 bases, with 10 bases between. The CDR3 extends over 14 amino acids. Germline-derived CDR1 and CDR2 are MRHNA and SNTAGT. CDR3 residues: CASSDSAGGTEAFF. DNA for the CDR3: TGTGCCAGCAGTGACTCGGCAGGAGGAACTGAAGCTTTCTTT.